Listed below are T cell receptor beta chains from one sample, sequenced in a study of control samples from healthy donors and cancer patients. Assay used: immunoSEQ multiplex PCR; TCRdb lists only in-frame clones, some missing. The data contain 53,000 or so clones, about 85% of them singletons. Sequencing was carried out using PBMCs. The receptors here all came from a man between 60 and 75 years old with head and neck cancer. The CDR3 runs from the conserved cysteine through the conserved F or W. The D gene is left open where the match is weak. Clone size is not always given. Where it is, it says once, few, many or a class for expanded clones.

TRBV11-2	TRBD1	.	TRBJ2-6	CASNLGQSFSGANVLTF	TGTGCCAGCAACCTGGGACAGTCCTTCTCTGGGGCCAACGTCCTGACTTTC
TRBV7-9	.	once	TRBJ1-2	CASSLAWPVTNYGYTF	TGTGCCAGCAGCTTAGCTTGGCCAGTTACTAACTATGGCTACACCTTC
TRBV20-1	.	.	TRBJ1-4	CSASLQGRNEKLFF	TGCAGTGCTAGTCTCCAGGGGCGCAATGAAAAACTGTTTTTT
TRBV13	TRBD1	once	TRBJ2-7	CASSLRDRASYEQYF	TGTGCCAGCAGCTTACGGGACAGGGCATCCTACGAGCAGTACTTC
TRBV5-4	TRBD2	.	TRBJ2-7	CASSLETGGYEQYF	TGTGCCAGCAGCTTGGAGACCGGGGGGTACGAGCAGTACTTC
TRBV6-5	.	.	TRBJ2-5	CASSSLGETQYF	TGTGCCAGCAGTTCCCTAGGCGAGACCCAGTACTTC
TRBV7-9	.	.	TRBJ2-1	CASVESTYNEQFF	TGTGCCAGCGTCGAGAGTACCTACAATGAGCAGTTCTTC
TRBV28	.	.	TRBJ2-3	CASSSIPRDSRTDTQYF	TGTGCCAGCAGTTCCATCCCCCGGGACTCACGGACAGATACGCAGTATTTT
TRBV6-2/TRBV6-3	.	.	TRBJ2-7	CASSRADSYEQYF	TGTGCCAGCAGTCGGGCAGACTCCTACGAGCAGTACTTC
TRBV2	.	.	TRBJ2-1	CATQSRNSYNEQFF	TGTGCCACCCAGTCCAGGAACTCCTACAATGAGCAGTTCTTC
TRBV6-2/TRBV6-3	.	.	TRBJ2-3	CASSRDLNWDTQYF	TGTGCCAGCAGTCGGGACCTAAACTGGGATACGCAGTATTTT
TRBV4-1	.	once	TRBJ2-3	CASSQGRVLASTQYF	TGCGCCAGCAGCCAGGGCCGGGTCCTCGCTAGTACGCAGTATTTT
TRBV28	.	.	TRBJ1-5	CASSSRTAYNQPQHF	TGTGCCAGCAGTTCTAGGACAGCGTACAATCAGCCCCAGCATTTT
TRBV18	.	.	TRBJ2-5	CASSPKPVQETQYF	TGTGCCAGCTCACCAAAGCCGGTCCAAGAGACCCAGTACTTC
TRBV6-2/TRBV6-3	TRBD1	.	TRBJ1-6	CASSYSGQGNSPLHF	TGTGCCAGCAGTTACTCGGGACAGGGTAATTCACCCCTCCACTTT
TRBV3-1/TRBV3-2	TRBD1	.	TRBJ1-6	CASSQTDREHSPLHF	TGTGCCAGCAGCCAAACCGACAGGGAGCATTCACCCCTCCACTTT
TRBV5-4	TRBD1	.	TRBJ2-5	CASSLFRQGAKETQYF	TGTGCCAGCAGCTTGTTCCGACAGGGGGCTAAAGAGACCCAGTACTTC
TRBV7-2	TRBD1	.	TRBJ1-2	CASSLAGQGAAGYTF	TGTGCCAGCAGCTTAGCGGGACAGGGGGCGGCTGGCTACACCTTC
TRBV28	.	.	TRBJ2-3	CASRDTTDTQYF	TGTGCCAGCAGGGACACTACAGATACGCAGTATTTT
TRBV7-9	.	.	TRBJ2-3	CASSPGRASTDTQYF	TGTGCCAGCAGCCCCGGACGAGCAAGCACAGATACGCAGTATTTT
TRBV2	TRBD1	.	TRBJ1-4	CASRRDRVATNEKLFF	TGTGCCAGCAGACGGGACAGGGTCGCAACTAATGAAAAACTGTTTTTT
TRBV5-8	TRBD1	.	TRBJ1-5	CASSALARQGAFQPQHF	TGTGCCAGCAGCGCTCTCGCAAGACAGGGGGCGTTTCAGCCCCAGCATTTT
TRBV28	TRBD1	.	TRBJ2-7	CASTPFWRDRGNYEQYF	TGTGCCAGCACTCCCTTTTGGAGGGACAGGGGCAACTACGAGCAGTACTTC
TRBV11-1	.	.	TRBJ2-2	CASSSRRISNTGELFF	TGTGCCAGCAGCTCCCGTCGTATCTCGAACACCGGGGAGCTGTTTTTT
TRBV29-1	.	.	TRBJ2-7	CSVSGTGTTYEQYF	TGCAGCGTTAGCGGGACAGGTACTACCTACGAGCAGTACTTC
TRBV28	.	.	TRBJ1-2	CASRPGPNYGYTF	TGTGCCAGCAGGCCGGGACCAAACTATGGCTACACCTTC
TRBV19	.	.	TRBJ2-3	CASSASRTDSTDTQYF	TGTGCCAGTAGTGCCTCCCGGACAGATAGCACAGATACGCAGTATTTT
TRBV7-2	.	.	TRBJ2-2	CASTPGQNTGELFF	TGTGCCAGCACCCCGGGACAGAACACCGGGGAGCTGTTTTTT
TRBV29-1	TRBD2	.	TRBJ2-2	CSGLLAGGPNTGELFF	TGCAGCGGTCTGCTAGCGGGGGGCCCAAACACCGGGGAGCTGTTTTTT
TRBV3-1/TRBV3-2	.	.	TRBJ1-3	CASERGGSGNTIYF	TGTGCCAGTGAAAGGGGTGGCTCTGGAAACACCATATATTTT
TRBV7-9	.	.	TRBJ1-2	CASSSTENYGYTF	TGTGCCAGCAGCTCAACGGAGAATTATGGCTACACCTTC
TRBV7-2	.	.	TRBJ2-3	CASSSSGLSFGDTQYF	TGTGCCAGCAGCTCATCCGGACTTTCCTTTGGAGATACGCAGTATTTT
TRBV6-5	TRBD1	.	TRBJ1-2	CASSRQGFGYTF	TGTGCCAGCAGTCGACAGGGTTTTGGCTACACCTTC
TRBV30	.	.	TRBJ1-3	CAWKKAGNTIYF	TGTGCCTGGAAAAAAGCTGGAAACACCATATATTTT
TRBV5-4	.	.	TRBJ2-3	CASSLAGGGTQYF	TGTGCCAGCAGCTTGGCCGGGGGTGGTACGCAGTATTTT
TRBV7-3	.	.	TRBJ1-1	CASSRQMNTEAFF	TGTGCCAGCAGCCGACAGATGAACACTGAAGCTTTCTTT
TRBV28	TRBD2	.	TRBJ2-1	CASSFTSGGNNEQFF	TGTGCCAGCAGTTTCACTAGCGGGGGGAACAATGAGCAGTTCTTC
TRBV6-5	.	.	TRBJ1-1	CASRTSMNTEAFF	TGTGCCAGCAGGACCAGTATGAACACTGAAGCTTTCTTT
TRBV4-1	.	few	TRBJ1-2	CASSQGPGFYGYTF	TGCGCCAGCAGCCAAGGTCCAGGGTTCTATGGCTACACCTTC
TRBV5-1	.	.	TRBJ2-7	CASSGSEGSGAPRDF	TGCGCCAGCAGCGGGTCAGAGGGTTCAGGGGCCCCTCGGGACTTC